The source of this TCR beta chain is a study of OX40 agonist ivuxolimab in advanced cancers. Study-level information: The dose-escalation cohort was about 87% male, with a mean age of around 60 years, ranging about 23 to 90. Treatment received earlier with anti-PD-1, anti-PD-L1 or anti-CTLA-4 agents was allowed, and more than 30% had some.

Assay: immunoSEQ multiplex PCR; the TCRdb copy retains only in-frame clones and omits some. The sample yields about 95,000 clones, about 85% seen once. This CDR3 has 13 residues. The germline CDR1 and CDR2 sequences are KGHSH and LQKENI. V lost 4 bases and J lost 5; bases outside the gene matches: 4. The V gene is TRBV18, the J gene TRBJ2-7; 8 bases align to TRBD1. Sequencing was performed on CD4+ or CD8+ T cells sorted from blood, taken in a trial of the OX40 agonist ivuxolimab. The TCR comes from an adult with an advanced solid tumor such as melanoma, head and neck, liver or kidney cancer. The CDR3 reads CASSRTGTDEQYF. CDR3 coding DNA: TGTGCCAGCTCACGGACAGGGACCGACGAGCAGTACTTC.